These 26 T cell receptor beta chains came from one sample sequenced in a study of blood T cell repertoires in COVID-19. Clones were sequenced by immunoSEQ multiplex PCR, and TCRdb holds only the in-frame ones, with some missing. This table holds 50,000 to 75,000 clones, approximately 93% found once. Sequencing used peripheral blood. The receptors come from a man between 65 and 80 years old with active COVID-19.

With regard to this clone: Other DNA sequences in this sample translate to the same CDR3. The rearrangement uses TRBV7-9 and TRBJ1-1; D is unclear. V lost 1 base to trimming and J lost 0 bases, with 6 bases between them. From germline, CDR1 is SEHNR and CDR2 FQNEAQ (reference sequence). The length of the CDR3 is 14 residues. The CDR3 DNA reads TGTGCCAGCAGCTTAGGAGGGTTGAACACTGAAGCTTTCTTT. Encoded protein: CASSLGGLNTEAFF.

J is TRBJ2-2 and V is TRBV19; TRBD1 agrees at 9 bases. After removal of 6 bases from V and 4 bases from J, the junction contained 12 bases not matched to a gene. The CDR3 sequence is 17 residues long. Per the germline V gene, CDR1 is LNHDA and CDR2 is SQIVND (reference sequence). CDR3 sequence (DNA): TGTGCCAGTAGCGTGGGGACAGGGATCGTTGTCACCGGGGAGCTGTTTTTT. It translates to CASSVGTGIVVTGELFF.

The chain employs TRBV18 and TRBJ2-7; 7 bases agree with TRBD1. The V gene end was trimmed by 1 base and the J gene end by 6 bases; junction bases not matched to a gene: 9. Germline V CDR1 and CDR2: KGHSH, LQKENI. The CDR3 runs to 15 residues. The CDR3 loop is CASSPLGTAPVEQYF. CDR3 sequence (DNA): TGTGCCAGCTCACCACTGGGGACAGCTCCTGTCGAGCAGTACTTC.

The genes are TRBV12-5 and TRBJ2-1; 12 nucleotides agree with TRBD1. Germline lookup yields CDR1 LGHNT and CDR2 FRNRAP. Trimming cost V 2 bases and J 15 bases; bases outside gene matches: 14. There are 16 residues in the CDR3. The CDR3 DNA follows: TGTGCTAGTGGTTTGTCTCTGGGACAGGGGGCCCGTAATCCGTTCTTC. Its translation is CASGLSLGQGARNPFF.

This clone was detected a few times. The V and J genes are TRBV18 and TRBJ1-1, with D perhaps TRBD1 (5 bases). CDR1 and CDR2 from the germline V gene are KGHSH and LQKENI. The V gene lost 2 bases and the J gene lost 3 bases, with 13 bases spanning the gap. The CDR3 loop spans 15 amino acids. The CDR3 loop is CASSPIGEGYTEAFF. The CDR3 region has the DNA TGTGCCAGCTCACCAATAGGGGAGGGATACACTGAAGCTTTCTTT.

The gene calls are TRBV11-3 and TRBJ2-3; 8 bases map to TRBD2. This CDR3 is 16 amino acids long. Germline CDR1 SGHNT, CDR2 YENEEA. V trimming: 6 bases; J trimming: 7 bases; junction bases outside the gene matches: 15. CDR3 nucleotides: TGTGCCAGCAGTCCCATGCTAACCGCGGGGGGCCATACGCAGTATTTT. It codes for CASSPMLTAGGHTQYF.

CDR3 in DNA: TGTGCCAGCAGACCTCCGACAGGGATGGGCACTGAAGCTTTCTTT. This sequence encodes CASRPPTGMGTEAFF. The chain is built from TRBV28 and TRBJ1-1; TRBD1 matches at 7 bases. This CDR3 region has 15 residues. Germline V gene sequence: CDR1 MDHEN, CDR2 SYDVKM. V gave up 6 bases and J gave up 4 bases; unmatched junction bases: 11.

The J gene is TRBJ2-2, the V gene TRBV2; D might be TRBD1 (5 bases). The V and J ends lost 10 bases and 2 bases respectively, with 14 bases between them. The CDR3 has 14 amino acids. Looked up from germline, CDR1 is SNHLY and CDR2 is FYNNEI. The CDR3 region is CATARQSNTGELFF. CDR3 bases: TGTGCCACCGCCCGACAGTCAAACACCGGGGAGCTGTTTTTT.

The rearrangement uses TRBV12-3 or TRBV12-4 and TRBJ1-2; D gene uncertain. With 8 bases removed from V and 7 bases from J, the gap between germline ends came to 17 bases. CDR3 length: 13 residues. The CDR3 here is CASGRAGGAGYTF. CDR3 nucleotides: TGTGCCAGCGGCCGGGCGGGAGGCGCTGGCTACACCTTC.

The V gene is TRBV19, the J gene TRBJ1-3; possibly TRBD1 for D (5 bases). CDR1 LNHDA and CDR2 SQIVND come from the germline V gene (reference sequence). The CDR3 extends over 15 amino acids. The germline V and J ends were trimmed by 6 bases and 8 bases, with 20 bases remaining between them. The CDR3 here is CASSLTGLPGDTIYF. In DNA, the CDR3 is TGTGCCAGTAGCCTCACGGGACTCCCGGGGGACACCATATATTTT.

The V call is TRBV6-6, the J call TRBJ2-5; 9 bases are a match to TRBD1. The V gene's germline CDR1 is MNHNY and CDR2 SVGAGI (reference sequence). The CDR3 spans 16 residues. Germline trimming cut 6 bases from V and 5 bases from J; bases unmatched to any gene: 13. The CDR3 sequence: CASRRTGTGLGETQYF. Here the CDR3 DNA reads TGTGCCAGCAGAAGAACCGGGACAGGGTTGGGGGAGACCCAGTACTTC.

The sample holds one count of this clone. V gene TRBV5-6 combines with J gene TRBJ2-5, with D maybe TRBD1 (5 bases). The CDR3 contains 15 residues. Germline V lookup: CDR1 SGHDT, CDR2 YYEEEE. The V and J ends lost 4 bases and 4 bases respectively, with 17 bases between them. CDR3 loop: CASSPPGPSGETQYF. The CDR3 region has the DNA TGTGCCAGCAGCCCCCCAGGGCCTTCGGGAGAGACCCAGTACTTC.

The chain recombines TRBV4-2 with TRBJ1-2; tentative D call: TRBD1 (5 bases). V was trimmed by 4 bases and J by 4 bases, leaving 13 bases between them. The CDR3 loop spans 14 amino acids. The germline gives CDR1 LGHNA, CDR2 YNFKEQ. CDR3 nucleotides: TGTGCCAGCAGCCCTCCGGGAGGGGTCTATGGCTACACCTTC. It encodes CASSPPGGVYGYTF.

J is TRBJ1-2 and V is TRBV25-1; TRBD1 might be the D (6 bases). V was shortened by 6 bases and J by 0 bases, with 14 bases between the two germline ends. Germline CDR1 reads MGHDK; CDR2 reads SYGVNS. This CDR3 has 15 residues. CDR3 loop: CASSETGTTNYGYTF. In nucleotides, the CDR3 is TGTGCCAGCAGCGAAACAGGGACAACTAACTATGGCTACACCTTC.

This chain joins TRBV7-8 and TRBJ1-1; D is possibly TRBD1 (5 bases). Looked up from germline, CDR1 is SGHVS and CDR2 is FQNEAQ. This CDR3 has 14 residues. V was cut by 0 bases and J by 11 bases, with 16 bases left in between. CDR3 nucleotides: TGTGCCAGCAGCTTAGCGGCCCAGGGTGGTGCGGCTTTCTTT. This codes for CASSLAAQGGAAFF. The entire variable domain, with the rest obtained from reference TRBV7-8 and TRBJ1-1, is as follows: GAGVSQSPRYKVAKRGQDVALRCDPISGHVSLFWYQQALGQGPEFLTYFQNEAQLDKSGLPSDRFFAERPEGSVSTLKIQRTQQEDSAVYLCASSLAAQGGAAFFGQGTRLTVV.

V is TRBV5-1 and J is TRBJ2-1, with 8 bases aligning to TRBD2. There are 21 residues in the CDR3. Germline trimming cut 0 bases from V and 0 bases from J; bases unmatched to any gene: 17. The germline V gene has CDR1 SGHRS and CDR2 YFSETQ. CDR3 sequence reads: CASSLARAGGISPSSYNEQFF. CDR3 sequence (DNA): TGCGCCAGCAGCTTGGCCAGGGCGGGGGGAATCTCCCCTAGCTCCTACAATGAGCAGTTCTTC. The full variable domain, with the rest looked up from reference TRBV5-1 and TRBJ2-1, is KAGVTQTPRYLIKTRGQQVTLSCSPISGHRSVSWYQQTPGQGLQFLFEYFSETQRNKGNFPGRFSGRQFSNSRSEMNVSTLELGDSALYLCASSLARAGGISPSSYNEQFFGPGTRLTVL.

In its sample, this clone was seen once. This rearrangement joins TRBV5-8 to TRBJ2-1; TRBD2 agrees at 7 bases. Germline assignment: CDR1 SGHTS and CDR2 YDEGEE. The CDR3 spans 15 residues. Trimming at V came to 0 bases and at J to 2 bases, leaving 2 bases not matched to a gene. CDR3: CASSLEAGAYNEQFF. The CDR3 DNA reads as TGTGCCAGCAGCTTGGAGGCGGGGGCCTACAATGAGCAGTTCTTC.

V usage is TRBV10-1 and J usage is TRBJ1-4; D may be TRBD1 (5 bases). The ends were cut back, 0 bases at V and 7 bases at J, with 12 bases in the middle. The length of the CDR3 is 15 residues. Germline CDR1 reads WNHNN; CDR2 reads SYGVQD (reference sequence). The chain's CDR3 is CASSESTVRGEKLFF. The CDR3 nucleotides read TGCGCCAGCAGTGAGTCGACAGTAAGGGGTGAAAAACTGTTTTTT.

This chain links TRBV9 with TRBJ1-1; D unclear. Trimming removed 6 bases from V and 2 bases from J, with 11 bases in between. The CDR3 is 13 residues long. Per germline, CDR1 SGDLS and CDR2 YYNGEE. The CDR3 loop is CASTAGYNTEAFF. CDR3 in DNA: TGTGCCAGCACGGCCGGGTATAACACTGAAGCTTTCTTT. The full variable domain, in which reference TRBV9 and TRBJ1-1 provide the parts outside the CDR3, is DSGVTQTPKHLITATGQRVTLRCSPRSGDLSVYWYQQSLDQGLQFLIQYYNGEERAKGNILERFSAQQFPDLHSELNLSSLELGDSALYFCASTAGYNTEAFFGQGTRLTVV.

CDR3 region: CASSKGVEETQYF. CDR3 nucleotide sequence: TGTGCCAGCAGCAAGGGGGTGGAAGAGACCCAGTACTTC. The rearrangement links TRBV28 to TRBJ2-5, with D possibly being TRBD1 (6 bases). The V end lost 6 bases, the J end lost 3 bases, and 11 bases lay between the germline ends. The CDR3 is 13 residues long. Per the germline V gene, CDR1 is MDHEN and CDR2 is SYDVKM.

The chain employs TRBV7-2 and TRBJ2-7, with 12 bases aligning to TRBD2. CDR1 and CDR2 from the germline V gene are SGHTA and FQGNSA. The CDR3 is 17 amino acids. V lost 5 bases and J lost 3; bases outside the gene matches: 11. CDR3 in amino acids: CASSKRLAGAPGYEQYF. CDR3 nucleotide sequence: TGTGCCAGCAGCAAACGACTAGCGGGGGCCCCAGGCTACGAGCAGTACTTC.

This clone has a single count. The V call is TRBV5-1, the J call TRBJ1-1; tentatively, D is TRBD1 (5 bases). CDR3 size: 13 residues. V was clipped by 5 bases and J by 0 bases, with 8 bases between them. Germline assignment: CDR1 SGHRS and CDR2 YFSETQ. This chain's CDR3 is CASRDIVNTEAFF. The CDR3 DNA sequence: TGCGCCAGCAGGGACATTGTGAACACTGAAGCTTTCTTT.

The chain links TRBV6-6 to TRBJ2-7; 12 bases match TRBD2. The V gene end was trimmed by 2 bases and the J gene end by 10 bases; junction bases not matched to a gene: 6. Germline CDR1 is MNHNY and CDR2 is SVGAGI (reference sequence). The CDR3 has 14 residues. The CDR3 loop reads CASSYTRLAGDQYF. For the CDR3, the DNA is TGTGCCAGCAGTTACACCCGACTAGCGGGGGACCAGTACTTC.

This clone was counted a few times. The V gene is TRBV19, the J gene TRBJ1-6; weak D call: TRBD1 (6 bases). The CDR3 length is 15 residues. Per germline, CDR1 LNHDA and CDR2 SQIVND (reference sequence). V was shortened by 5 bases and J by 7 bases, with 15 bases between the two germline ends. CDR3 nucleotide sequence: TGTGCCAGTAGTCTCGCCGGGGGGCGAAATTCACCCCTCCACTTT. Amino acid sequence: CASSLAGGRNSPLHF.

The rearrangement joins TRBV6-5 to TRBJ2-4, with D perhaps TRBD1 (6 bases). Trimming removed 11 bases from V and 9 bases from J, with 26 bases in between. In germline, CDR1 is MNHEY, CDR2 SVGAGI. This CDR3 is 15 amino acids long. The CDR3 sequence: CACARAGQGRVIQYF. The CDR3 coding sequence is TGTGCCTGTGCCCGGGCAGGGCAGGGGCGAGTCATTCAGTACTTC.

The chain combines TRBV2 with TRBJ1-5; D gene ambiguous. V was trimmed by 2 bases and J by 0 bases, leaving 5 bases between them. This CDR3 spans 14 amino acids. The germline V gene encodes CDR1 SNHLY and CDR2 FYNNEI. The CDR3 protein is CASSEYNSNQPQHF. The CDR3 DNA follows: TGTGCCAGCAGTGAATATAATAGCAATCAGCCCCAGCATTTT.